This passage covers 24 T cell receptor beta chains from one sample sequenced in a study of blood T cell repertoires in COVID-19. Method: immunoSEQ multiplex PCR; TCRdb's copy keeps in-frame clones and lacks some. Of under 200,000 clones detected, 87% appear once; the ten largest clones hold 20% to 25%. Sequences were obtained from peripheral blood. The origin of the receptors is a man aged 55-75 years with active or convalescent COVID-19.

The rearrangement uses TRBV6-5 and TRBJ1-5; D might be TRBD1 (6 bases). The CDR3 consists of 12 residues. The germline V and J ends were trimmed by 7 bases and 4 bases, with 8 bases remaining between them. Germline V gives CDR1 MNHEY, CDR2 SVGAGI. CDR3 coding DNA: TGTGCCAGCAAAACAGGGAATCAGCCCCAGCATTTT. Its protein product is CASKTGNQPQHF.

The V gene is TRBV2, the J gene TRBJ1-3; a possible D gene is TRBD1 (6 bases). The V and J ends lost 6 bases and 2 bases respectively, with 14 bases between them. The V gene's germline CDR1 is SNHLY and CDR2 FYNNEI. This CDR3 has 15 amino acids. CDR3 protein: CASRRSGTTGNTIYF. CDR3 in DNA: TGTGCCAGCAGGCGTTCCGGGACAACTGGAAACACCATATATTTT.

This chain links TRBV25-1 with TRBJ2-2; 8 nucleotides agree with TRBD2. CDR3 length equals 17 residues. With V trimmed by 1 base and J by 3 bases, 7 bases remained unmatched. The V gene's germline CDR1 is MGHDK and CDR2 SYGVNS. CDR3 bases: TGTGCCAGCAGTGAATCGAAAGGACTAGCATACACCGGGGAGCTGTTTTTT. Its protein product is CASSESKGLAYTGELFF.

V and J are TRBV19 and TRBJ1-2; D remains ambiguous. The CDR3 extends over 15 amino acids. Germline V gives CDR1 LNHDA, CDR2 SQIVND (reference sequence). Trimming stripped 2 bases from V and 5 bases from J, with 15 bases between. The CDR3 protein is CASSIWSAVDYGYTF. CDR3 in DNA: TGTGCCAGTAGTATATGGTCAGCGGTGGATTATGGCTACACCTTC.

This clone was counted a single time. J is TRBJ1-5 and V is TRBV6-5, with 7 bases identical to TRBD1. Germline loops: CDR1 MNHEY, CDR2 SVGAGI. Germline trimming cut 6 bases from V and 5 bases from J; bases unmatched to any gene: 7. The CDR3 runs to 14 residues. The CDR3 DNA sequence: TGTGCCAGCAGCAGACAGGGTAAGGATCAGCCCCAGCATTTT. This gives the protein CASSRQGKDQPQHF.

The CDR3 here is CASSYTGTGPEAFF. The CDR3 nucleotides read TGCGCCAGCAGTTACACCGGGACAGGGCCTGAAGCTTTCTTT. The rearrangement links TRBV5-1 to TRBJ1-1, with 9 positions matching TRBD1. The CDR3 consists of 14 residues. Germline V gene data show CDR1 as SGHRS and CDR2 as YFSETQ. V was pared by 5 bases and J by 6 bases, with 8 bases of the junction left unmatched.

This clone was observed once. V usage is TRBV2 and J usage is TRBJ1-5, with TRBD1 identical over 10 bases. The V and J ends lost 5 bases and 4 bases, in that order; junction bases with no gene match: 8. The CDR3 is 16 residues long. Germline V CDR1 and CDR2: SNHLY, FYNNEI. DNA of the CDR3: TGTGCCAGCAGTTGGGGACAGGGGATCGTTAATCAGCCCCAGCATTTT. Translating it yields CASSWGQGIVNQPQHF.

V and J are TRBV7-7 and TRBJ2-5, with 9 bases aligning to TRBD2. Unmatched junction bases numbered 2, after V lost 1 base and J lost 5 bases. Germline V gene data show CDR1 as SSHAT and CDR2 as FNYEAQ (reference sequence). The length of the CDR3 is 14 residues. The CDR3 nucleotides read TGTGCCAGCAGCTTAGGCGGGGGGGCGGAGACCCAGTACTTC. Its translation: CASSLGGGAETQYF.

V gene TRBV11-2 combines with J gene TRBJ2-5, with D tentatively TRBD2 (6 bases). V was trimmed by 6 bases and J by 4 bases, leaving 15 bases between them. CDR3 length: 14 residues. Germline V gene sequence: CDR1 SGHAT, CDR2 FQNNGV. The CDR3 protein is CASSVAGQGETQYF. The CDR3, as DNA: TGTGCCAGCAGTGTTGCGGGGCAAGGAGAGACCCAGTACTTC.

This sequence joins TRBV24-1 and TRBJ2-3; 10 nucleotides match TRBD1. The CDR3 runs 16 residues. With V trimmed by 2 bases and J by 5 bases, 6 bases remained unmatched. Germline V CDR1 and CDR2: KGHDR, SFDVKD. CDR3 in amino acids: CATSDWGQGTGDTQYF. The DNA for the CDR3 is TGTGCCACCAGTGATTGGGGACAGGGGACCGGAGATACGCAGTATTTT.

This chain connects TRBV5-1 to TRBJ2-1; 7 bases match TRBD2. With 4 bases clipped from V and 8 bases from J, the junction kept 12 bases outside the gene matches. Germline CDR1 SGHRS, CDR2 YFSETQ. The CDR3 loop spans 15 amino acids. Here the CDR3 reads CASSTVGGIGHEQFF. CDR3 DNA sequence: TGCGCCAGCAGCACCGTGGGGGGGATTGGGCATGAGCAGTTCTTC.

The chain recombines TRBV4-1 with TRBJ2-2, with D hard to call. The V gene lost 3 bases and the J gene lost 4 bases, with 12 bases spanning the gap. The CDR3 length is 15 residues. Looked up from germline, CDR1 is MGHRA and CDR2 is YSYEKL. The DNA of the CDR3 is TGCGCCAGCAGCCAGGATCGGGTAGGCACCGGGGAGCTGTTTTTT. It yields the protein CASSQDRVGTGELFF.

The CDR3 spells CASRPGLATNEQFF. CDR3 DNA sequence: TGCGCCAGCAGACCGGGACTAGCGACAAATGAGCAGTTCTTC. This chain uses TRBV10-2 with TRBJ2-1; 10 bases fit TRBD2. V was pared by 6 bases and J by 7 bases, with 6 bases of the junction left unmatched. The CDR3 covers 14 residues. In germline, CDR1 is WSHSY, CDR2 SAAADI.

The chain has TRBV19 and TRBJ1-3; D is unclear. Germline V gene data show CDR1 as LNHDA and CDR2 as SQIVND (reference sequence). Trimming took 5 bases from V and 2 from J, leaving 10 bases between them. CDR3 length: 14 residues. DNA of the CDR3: TGTGCCAGTAGTGCAGGTGCCGCTGGAAACACCATATATTTT. Its protein is CASSAGAAGNTIYF.

In this sample, this clone turned up a few times. This rearrangement joins TRBV2 to TRBJ1-4; 7 bases fit TRBD1. This CDR3 comprises 15 residues. Germline CDR1 SNHLY, CDR2 FYNNEI. J gave up 0 bases and V 6 bases, and 4 bases lay outside the gene matches. This CDR3 is CASSGGQATNEKLFF. The CDR3 nucleotides read TGTGCCAGCAGCGGAGGACAGGCAACTAATGAAAAACTGTTTTTT.

The genes are TRBV15 and TRBJ2-6, with 7 bases fitting TRBD1. V lost 3 bases, J lost 2 bases, and 4 bases stayed unmatched. Germline V gene lookup returns CDR1 LNHNV and CDR2 YYDKDF (reference sequence). CDR3 length equals 16 residues. The CDR3 coding sequence is TGTGCCACCAGCAGCATAACAGGGGCTGGGGCCAACGTCCTGACTTTC. Protein: CATSSITGAGANVLTF.

This clone was detected a few times. Other DNA sequences of this sample code for an identical CDR3. V gene TRBV11-2 combines with J gene TRBJ2-3; 15 positions agree with TRBD2. The CDR3 is 18 residues long. J gave up 5 bases and V 6 bases, and 12 bases lay outside the gene matches. Per the germline V gene, CDR1 is SGHAT and CDR2 is FQNNGV. CDR3: CASRGPGLAGGRGDTQYF. In DNA, the CDR3 is TGTGCCAGCAGGGGCCCGGGACTAGCGGGGGGTCGGGGAGATACGCAGTATTTT.

V is TRBV7-9 and J is TRBJ2-2; TRBD2 matches at 10 bases. Trimming removed 10 bases from V and 4 bases from J; junction bases left unmatched: 12. CDR1 is SEHNR, CDR2 FQNEAQ, per germline (reference sequence). The CDR3 is 16 amino acids. The CDR3 region has the DNA TGTGCCACGCGCCTAGCGGGGGTAGGGAGCACCGGGGAGCTGTTTTTT. Amino acids: CATRLAGVGSTGELFF.

Written as DNA, the CDR3 is TGTGCCAGCAGCCCAAGTGGGGCAAGGGGACAGGATTTCTCTGGAAACACCATATATTTT. Protein: CASSPSGARGQDFSGNTIYF. The gene calls are TRBV9 and TRBJ1-3, with 8 bases aligning to TRBD1. CDR1 is SGDLS, CDR2 YYNGEE, per germline. The CDR3 has 20 residues. Trimming removed 4 bases from V and 0 bases from J; junction bases left unmatched: 18.

This clone was observed a few times. The chain recombines TRBV3-1 (or the pseudogene TRBV3-2) with TRBJ1-1; TRBD1 matches at 7 bases. Germline assignment: CDR1 LGHDT and CDR2 YNNKEL (reference sequence). With V trimmed by 4 bases and J by 10 bases, 3 bases remained unmatched. The CDR3 spans 11 residues. The CDR3 DNA reads TGTGCCAGCAGCCGGACAGGATCAGCTTTCTTT. As protein: CASSRTGSAFF.

The chain carries TRBV7-9 and TRBJ1-2; 7 bases match TRBD1. There are 18 residues in the CDR3. Germline CDR1 is SEHNR and CDR2 is FQNEAQ (reference sequence). Trimming took 7 bases from V and 4 from J; bases not matched to a gene: 21. The CDR3 here is CASTHPGYQRQGPYGYTF. CDR3 nucleotide sequence: TGTGCCAGCACCCACCCGGGTTACCAAAGACAGGGACCCTATGGCTACACCTTC.

The chain is built from TRBV12-5 and TRBJ1-5, with D tentatively TRBD1 (5 bases). The CDR3 runs 13 residues. The V gene's germline CDR1 is LGHNT and CDR2 FRNRAP. V dropped 5 bases and J dropped 5 bases, with 10 bases sitting between them. DNA for the CDR3: TGTGCTAGTGGTCTCAGGGAAGATCAGCCCCAGCATTTT. This encodes CASGLREDQPQHF.

About this clone: Other DNA sequences within the sample encode an identical CDR3. This chain links TRBV9 with TRBJ2-1, with TRBD1 matching over 7 bases. The germline CDR1 and CDR2 sequences are SGDLS and YYNGEE. This CDR3 comprises 15 residues. V dropped 1 base and J dropped 0; count of bases not matched to a gene: 1. CDR3 region: CASSVSGGSYNEQFF. CDR3 sequence (DNA): TGTGCCAGCAGCGTATCAGGGGGCTCCTACAATGAGCAGTTCTTC.

This clone was seen once. This rearrangement joins TRBV29-1 to TRBJ1-1; D not certain. V was shortened by 4 bases and J by 10 bases, with 13 bases between the two germline ends. The CDR3 sequence is 11 residues long. Per germline, CDR1 SQVTM and CDR2 ANQGSEA. The CDR3 bases are TGCAGCGTTGGAGAGAGGGCATCAGCTTTCTTT. The encoded protein is CSVGERASAFF.